Listed here are 8 T cell receptor beta chains from one sample, sequenced in a study of neurological immune-mediated disorders. One entry per CDR3 protein, called by TCRdb with MiXCR from the 5' RACE reads. The sample has 25,000 to 30,000 distinct CDR3 sequences, around 6.3% seen once. The sample consisted of PBMCs. Source of these receptors: a woman in her forties or fifties in good health.

This clonotype was counted ten times or more. This chain connects TRBV7-2 to TRBJ1-5, with 8 bases identical to TRBD1. Germline trimming cut 6 bases from V and 4 bases from J; bases unmatched to any gene: 8. Looked up from germline, CDR1 is SGHTA and CDR2 is FQGNSA. CDR3 length: 15 amino acids. CDR3 region: CASSPGGAPNQPQHF. The CDR3 DNA reads as TGTGCCAGCAGTCCAGGGGGCGCCCCAAATCAGCCCCAGCATTTT.

This clonotype appeared many times. V and J are TRBV5-1 and TRBJ1-5, with 7 nucleotides matching TRBD1. There are 14 residues in the CDR3. Per germline, CDR1 SGHRS and CDR2 YFSETQ. After removal of 4 bases from V and 7 bases from J, the junction contained 8 bases not matched to a gene. This CDR3 reads CASSPQGDRQPQHF. CDR3 bases: TGCGCCAGCAGCCCCCAGGGGGATAGACAGCCCCAGCATTTT.

The V gene is TRBV12-3 or TRBV12-4, the J gene TRBJ1-2, with D tentatively TRBD1 (6 bases). The CDR3 consists of 12 residues. Trimming took 10 bases from V and 7 from J, leaving 16 bases between them. The CDR3 DNA reads TGTGCCACCGCCCAGGGGCCGGGTGGCTACACCTTC. Its protein is CATAQGPGGYTF.

This clonotype was seen ten or more times. The V call is TRBV7-9, the J call TRBJ1-5; no reliable D call. Per the germline V gene, CDR1 is SEHNR and CDR2 is FQNEAQ (reference sequence). The CDR3 is 16 residues long. V dropped 1 base and J dropped 1 base, with 11 bases sitting between them. The CDR3 protein is CASSLGSHPSNQPQHF. DNA for the CDR3: TGTGCCAGCAGCTTAGGTTCCCATCCCAGCAATCAGCCCCAGCATTTT. Full variable domain (outside the CDR3, taken from reference TRBV7-9 and TRBJ1-5): DTGVSQNPRHKITKRGQNVTFRCDPISEHNRLYWYRQTLGQGPEFLTYFQNEAQLEKSRLLSDRFSAERPKGSFSTLEIQRTEQGDSAMYLCASSLGSHPSNQPQHFGDGTRLSIL.

This clonotype was seen ten or more times. The CDR3 protein is CSATGLYGYTF. The DNA for the CDR3 is TGCAGCGCAACGGGCCTCTATGGCTACACCTTC. The chain has TRBV29-1 and TRBJ1-2; D not resolved. CDR3 length equals 11 residues. The germline gives CDR1 SQVTM, CDR2 ANQGSEA. V was pared by 7 bases and J by 4 bases, with 10 bases between.

This clonotype was observed many times. The chain couples TRBV7-2 to TRBJ2-3; D gene uncertain. Per germline, CDR1 SGHTA and CDR2 FQGNSA. Trimming cost V 4 bases and J 5 bases, with 7 bases left between them. This CDR3 contains 12 residues. CDR3 sequence (DNA): TGTGCCAGCAGCTCGGTTGTAGATACGCAGTATTTT. It codes for CASSSVVDTQYF.

This clonotype was counted ten times or more. The genes are TRBV12-3 or TRBV12-4 and TRBJ2-7, with 11 bases matching TRBD2. There are 17 residues in the CDR3. V was pared by 5 bases and J by 7 bases, with 16 bases of the junction left unmatched. The CDR3 DNA sequence: TGTGCCAGCAGTCCCCCCGGACAGTTAGCGGGAGGGTGGGAGCAGTACTTC. As protein: CASSPPGQLAGGWEQYF.

In this sample, this clonotype turned up many times. This chain links TRBV20-1 with TRBJ2-3, with 11 bases matching TRBD2. The germline gives CDR1 DFQATT, CDR2 SNEGSKA (reference sequence). Unmatched junction bases numbered 15, after V lost 7 bases and J lost 3 bases. This CDR3 is 17 amino acids long. The CDR3 loop reads CSVMGGFSGGATDTQYF. CDR3 nucleotides: TGCAGTGTTATGGGAGGATTTAGCGGGGGGGCGACAGATACGCAGTATTTT.